Sequencing of this T cell receptor beta chain was carried out in a study of control samples from healthy donors and cancer patients. This CDR3 comprises 15 residues. V was shortened by 3 bases and J by 0 bases, with 13 bases between the two germline ends. The germline gives CDR1 SGDLS, CDR2 YYNGEE. TCRdb's copy holds only in-frame clones and misses some; the assay was immunoSEQ multiplex PCR. The sample has 70,000 to 90,000 clones, roughly 94% seen once. The sample comprised blood. V gene TRBV9 combines with J gene TRBJ2-7; the D gene is possibly TRBD2 (5 bases). The sequence was collected from a young woman in good health. CDR3 sequence: CASSAGLTSSYEQYF. In DNA form, the CDR3 reads TGTGCCAGCAGCGCCGGGTTAACTAGCTCCTACGAGCAGTACTTC.